This paragraph reports one T cell receptor beta chain. From germline, CDR1 is SGHAT and CDR2 FQNNGV. V lost 4 bases to trimming and J lost 6 bases; unmatched junction nucleotides: 4. The CDR3 is 13 amino acids. The record originates from a study of T cell clonotyping in hematopoietic cell transplantation. Only in-frame clones appear in the TCRdb table, and some are missing; sequencing was by immunoSEQ multiplex PCR. The sample shows around 9,800 clones, about 89% of them seen only once. The clonotype originates from a male patient aged 55 to 70 who had an allogeneic stem cell transplant from an unrelated donor, so the T cells may come from the graft donor. Some clones in this sample may be carry-over from other donors' samples. Source: PBMCs, taken 180 days after allogeneic stem cell transplant. V and J are TRBV11-2 and TRBJ2-3, with 7 bases identical to TRBD2. The CDR3 DNA sequence: TGTGCCAGCAGCTGGACTAGGGTGGATACGCAGTATTTT. Translation: CASSWTRVDTQYF. The whole variable domain, remainder taken from reference TRBV11-2 and TRBJ2-3, is EAGVAQSPRYKIIEKRQSVAFWCNPISGHATLYWYQQILGQGPKLLIQFQNNGVVDDSQLPKDRFSAERLKGVDSTLKIQPAKLEDSAVYLCASSWTRVDTQYFGPGTRLTVL.